This entry lists 15 T cell receptor beta chains sequenced from one sample in a study of T cells after yellow fever vaccination. TCRdb processed the 5' RACE reads anew with MiXCR; each CDR3 protein has one entry. The sample includes 620,000 or so distinct CDR3 sequences, less than 20% seen only once; the top ten take 15% to 20%. The material sequenced was PBMCs, taken 5 days after the first yellow fever vaccination. The source is a man between 18 and 29 years old who received the YFV17D yellow fever vaccine.

This clonotype was seen more than once but under ten times. CDR3 sequence reads: CASTQEAGELFF. The CDR3 nucleotides are TGTGCCAGCACCCAGGAGGCCGGGGAGCTGTTTTTT. The chain recombines TRBV7-2 with TRBJ2-2; tentatively, D is TRBD2 (5 bases). The CDR3 totals 12 residues. The germline V gene encodes CDR1 SGHTA and CDR2 FQGNSA. Deletions cut 7 bases from V and 6 bases from J, with 9 bases between.

J is TRBJ2-2 and V is TRBV3-1, with a tentative D call TRBD1 (6 bases). Germline V gene data show CDR1 as LGHDT and CDR2 as YNNKEL (reference sequence). The CDR3 runs to 17 residues. V shed 0 bases and J shed 1 base, with 12 bases lying between them. In nucleotides, the CDR3 is TGTGCCAGCAGCCAAGATCTGCAGGGGCTGAACACCGGGGAGCTGTTTTTT. Translated: CASSQDLQGLNTGELFF.

A few counts support this clonotype. In DNA, the CDR3 is TGTGCCAGCAGTGAAAGTAGGGGCGGCTTCTACGAGCAGTACGTC. Residues: CASSESRGGFYEQYV. V is TRBV2 and J is TRBJ2-7; D might be TRBD1 (5 bases). V lost 2 bases and J lost 3, with 14 bases in between. CDR1 SNHLY and CDR2 FYNNEI come from the germline V gene. The CDR3 extends over 15 amino acids.

This clonotype was observed a few times. This chain links TRBV5-6 with TRBJ1-6; a weak D match, TRBD1 (6 bases). Trimming shortened V by 2 bases and J by 0 bases, and 15 bases separated the two germline ends. CDR1 and CDR2 (germline): SGHDT, YYEEEE. The CDR3 covers 18 residues. CDR3 residues: CASSFGMGGSSYNSPLHF. The CDR3 DNA is TGTGCCAGCAGCTTCGGGATGGGGGGCAGCTCCTATAATTCACCCCTCCACTTT.

In its sample, this clonotype was seen a few times. V usage is TRBV19 and J usage is TRBJ1-1; D remains unclear. The CDR3 spans 14 residues. Germline V CDR1 and CDR2: LNHDA, SQIVND (reference sequence). Trimming pared 0 bases from V and 4 bases from J, leaving 9 bases between. As DNA, the CDR3 is TGTGCCAGTAGTATAGACAGCGTGACCACTGAAGCTTTCTTT. It yields the protein CASSIDSVTTEAFF.

This clonotype was found a few times. CDR3 region: CASTQAGSYNEQFF. As DNA, the CDR3 is TGTGCCAGCACCCAAGCGGGTTCCTACAATGAGCAGTTCTTC. The chain is built from TRBV27 and TRBJ2-1; the D gene is possibly TRBD2 (6 bases). Trimming took off 7 bases at V and 1 base at J, with 11 bases between the two ends. Germline V lookup: CDR1 MNHEY, CDR2 SMNVEV (reference sequence). The CDR3 consists of 14 residues.

This clonotype was detected a few times. This rearrangement joins TRBV7-2 to TRBJ2-7; D is possibly TRBD1 or TRBD2 (6 bases each). This CDR3 has 13 residues. V lost 4 bases to trimming and J lost 3 bases, with 10 bases between them. The germline V gene has CDR1 SGHTA and CDR2 FQGNSA. The CDR3 protein is CASSWKGGYEQYF. The CDR3 nucleotides are TGTGCCAGCAGCTGGAAGGGGGGCTACGAGCAGTACTTC.

The J gene is TRBJ2-4, the V gene TRBV5-1, with TRBD1 identical over 8 bases. With V trimmed by 1 base and J by 8 bases, 11 bases remained unmatched. This CDR3 spans 16 amino acids. From germline, CDR1 is SGHRS and CDR2 YFSETQ. As DNA, the CDR3 is TGCGCCAGCAGCTTGCCCTCGAGACAGGGGTTTGACATTCAGTACTTC. Translation: CASSLPSRQGFDIQYF.

This rearrangement joins TRBV29-1 to TRBJ2-7, with 12 bases that match TRBD2. Trimming at V came to 0 bases and at J to 6 bases, leaving 6 bases not matched to a gene. The germline gives CDR1 SQVTM, CDR2 ANQGSEA. This CDR3 contains 15 residues. This CDR3 reads CSVEDWTSGAGEQYF. The CDR3 region has the DNA TGCAGCGTTGAAGATTGGACTAGCGGGGCTGGCGAGCAGTACTTC.

V and J are TRBV7-3 and TRBJ2-7, with D maybe TRBD2 (6 bases). The germline CDR1 and CDR2 sequences are SGHTA and FQGTGA. Trimming left V 2 bases short and J 3 bases short, with 14 bases between. There are 15 residues in the CDR3. CDR3 protein: CASSLEGGVGYEQYF. The CDR3, as DNA: TGTGCCAGCAGCTTAGAAGGCGGGGTAGGCTACGAGCAGTACTTC. Full variable domain (outside the CDR3, taken from reference TRBV7-3 and TRBJ2-7): GAGVSQTPSNKVTEKGKYVELRCDPISGHTALYWYRQSLGQGPEFLIYFQGTGAADDSGLPNDRFFAVRPEGSVSTLKIQRTERGDSAVYLCASSLEGGVGYEQYFGPGTRLTVT.

The chain recombines TRBV7-8 with TRBJ2-1; D gene uncertain. CDR1 is SGHVS and CDR2 is FQNEAQ in the germline V gene. This CDR3 region has 15 residues. Between the trimmed V and J ends, which lost 2 bases and 6 bases, there was a span of 14 bases. The CDR3 sequence is CASSLRQLLTNEQFF. In nucleotides, the CDR3 is TGTGCCAGCAGCTTAAGACAACTTCTGACCAATGAGCAGTTCTTC. Full variable domain (remainder filled in from reference TRBV7-8 and TRBJ2-1): GAGVSQSPRYKVAKRGQDVALRCDPISGHVSLFWYQQALGQGPEFLTYFQNEAQLDKSGLPSDRFFAERPEGSVSTLKIQRTQQEDSAVYLCASSLRQLLTNEQFFGPGTRLTVL.

This chain links TRBV6-1 with TRBJ2-7, with D unclear. The CDR3 loop spans 13 amino acids. Germline assignment: CDR1 MNHNS and CDR2 SASEGT. V lost 5 bases and J lost 4, with 12 bases in between. The CDR3 sequence: CASSHTPRYEQYV. The CDR3, as DNA: TGTGCCAGCAGTCATACGCCCCGGTACGAGCAGTACGTC.

V gene TRBV27 combines with J gene TRBJ1-6; unclear D gene. The germline gives CDR1 MNHEY, CDR2 SMNVEV (reference sequence). This CDR3 contains 15 residues. Trimming stripped 2 bases from V and 10 bases from J, with 15 bases between. The CDR3: CASSLVPSGLSPLHF. CDR3 in DNA: TGTGCCAGCAGTTTAGTCCCCAGCGGGTTATCACCCCTCCACTTT.

The chain joins TRBV7-2 to TRBJ1-6, with a possible D match to TRBD1 (6 bases). This CDR3 contains 15 residues. Germline-derived CDR1 and CDR2 are SGHTA and FQGNSA. The V end lost 6 bases, the J end lost 10 bases, and 19 bases lay between the germline ends. For the CDR3, the DNA is TGTGCCAGCAGTCTGGCCCGGGACATTTGGTCACCCCTCCACTTT. It translates to CASSLARDIWSPLHF.

The table lists this clonotype with a few counts. This chain uses TRBV11-2 with TRBJ2-3; 8 bases align to TRBD2. Germline assignment: CDR1 SGHAT and CDR2 FQNNGV. The CDR3 has 18 residues. The V and J ends lost 3 bases and 2 bases, in that order; junction bases with no gene match: 13. For the CDR3, the DNA is TGTGCCAGCAGCTTCGTACCGCGAGCGGGGGTCGCCACAGATACGCAGTATTTT. Translation gives CASSFVPRAGVATDTQYF.